One sample yielded the 15 T cell receptor beta chains listed below, sequenced in a study of Tregs in tolerant kidney transplant recipients. This table comes from immunoSEQ multiplex PCR, and its TCRdb copy is limited to in-frame clones, with some not included. This sample contains roughly 48,000 clones. This sample comprised CD4+ T cells from blood, obtained before the transplant. These receptors were taken from a human donor who received a combined kidney and bone marrow transplant.

Concerning this clone itself: The read finishes 3 residues shy of the CDR3 end, and the germline J gene is used to complete it. This sequence joins TRBV7-3 and TRBJ1-1; 9 bases match TRBD1. With V trimmed by 3 bases and J by 7 bases, 6 bases remained unmatched. This CDR3 comprises 14 residues. Germline loops: CDR1 SGHTA, CDR2 FQGTGA. The CDR3 loop is CASSLRGQGYEAFF. Incomplete CDR3 DNA: TGTGCCAGCAGCTTGCGGGGACAGGGTTATGAA.

Concerning this clone: Read sequence stops 3 residues before the CDR3 end, and the germline J gene provides the missing end. The chain recombines TRBV7-2 with TRBJ2-7; a possible D gene is TRBD1 (6 bases). This CDR3 has 14 residues. Germline CDR1 reads SGHTA; CDR2 reads FQGNSA. Trimming cost V 7 bases and J 3 bases, with 16 bases left between them. Partial CDR3 DNA: TGTGCCAGCACCCCCTGGGCAGGGGACTACGAG. It yields the protein CASTPWAGDYE. Given in full, the CDR3 is CASTPWAGDYEQYF.

Points on this clone: The observed sequence ends 3 residues before the CDR3 terminus, with the missing tail filled in from the germline J gene. The genes are TRBV2 and TRBJ2-7, with D tentatively TRBD1 (5 bases). There are 14 residues in the CDR3. Germline CDR1 is SNHLY and CDR2 is FYNNEI. V was trimmed by 3 bases and J by 0 bases, leaving 9 bases between them. The part of the CDR3 DNA that was read is TGTGCCAGCAGTGAGCAGGGAAGCTCCTACGAG. It encodes CASSEQGSSYE. The CDR3 in full is CASSEQGSSYEQYF.

To note about this clone: The CDR3 end falls 3 residues outside the read, so it is completed with the germline J gene. V gene TRBV30 combines with J gene TRBJ1-2; tentative D call: TRBD1 (6 bases). Germline lookup yields CDR1 GTSNPN and CDR2 SVGIG (reference sequence). V was trimmed by 1 base and J by 4 bases, leaving 10 bases between them. The CDR3 extends over 13 amino acids. The sequenced CDR3 bases are TGTGCCTGGAGTGAACAGGGAGTCTATGGC. Translated: CAWSEQGVYG. The whole CDR3 reads CAWSEQGVYGYTF.

Comments on this clone: An end of the junction does not agree with germline; a read error may underlie this. The read terminates 3 residues ahead of where the CDR3 ends, so the germline J gene completes it. The chain has TRBV7-7 and TRBJ2-5; 7 nucleotides agree with TRBD2. CDR1 and CDR2 from the germline V gene are SSHAT and FNYEAQ (reference sequence). This CDR3 contains 17 residues. The CDR3 loop reads CASSLGASGGPAETQYF. Incomplete CDR3 DNA: TGTGCTAGCAGCTTAGGCGCTAGCGGAGGCCCCGCAGAGACC. The variable domain in full, with the rest retrieved from reference TRBV7-7 and TRBJ2-5, is GAGVSQSPRYKVTKRGQDVTLRCDPISSHATLYWYQQALGQGPEFLTYFNYEAQPDKSGLPSDRFSAERPEGSISTLTIQRTEQRDSAMYRCASSLGASGGPAETQYFGPGTRLLVL.

The CDR3 spells CSAPENRRYEQYF. The sequenced part of the CDR3 DNA is TGCAGTGCCCCGGAGAACAGACGCTACGAG. The chain couples TRBV20-1 to TRBJ2-7; D gene unclear. The sequence runs out 3 residues before the end of the CDR3; the remainder is reconstructed from the germline J gene. Trimming left V 6 bases short and J 3 bases short, with 15 bases between. The CDR3 runs 13 residues. The germline gives CDR1 DFQATT, CDR2 SNEGSKA (reference sequence).

To note about this clone: The read ends 3 residues shy of where the CDR3 ends; the end is completed using the germline J gene. The chain joins TRBV10-1 to TRBJ2-5, with 9 nucleotides matching TRBD2. After removal of 3 bases from V and 5 bases from J, the junction contained 1 base not matched to a gene. This CDR3 has 13 amino acids. The germline V gene encodes CDR1 WNHNN and CDR2 SYGVQD (reference sequence). CDR3 residues: CASSESGRETQYF. The sequenced CDR3 bases are TGCGCCAGCAGTGAAAGCGGGAGGGAGACC.

In regard to this clone: The DNA ends 3 residues before the CDR3 does, and the rest of the CDR3 is filled in from the germline J gene. The rearrangement joins TRBV29-1 to TRBJ2-4; D is uncertain. This CDR3 region has 16 residues. Germline-derived CDR1 and CDR2 are SQVTM and ANQGSEA. Trimming took 5 bases from V and 0 from J, leaving 17 bases between them. The CDR3 loop reads CSVLVGPYLAKNIQYF. Incomplete CDR3 DNA: TGCAGCGTTCTCGTTGGGCCCTACCTAGCCAAAAACATT.

Remarks on this clone: The sequence runs out 3 residues before the end of the CDR3; the remainder is reconstructed from the germline J gene. The J gene is TRBJ2-7, the V gene TRBV19; D is perhaps TRBD1 or TRBD2 (5 bases each). Germline CDR1 is LNHDA and CDR2 is SQIVND (reference sequence). CDR3 size: 15 residues. The ends were cut back, 4 bases at V and 2 bases at J, with 15 bases in the middle. CDR3 protein: CASSKGETRTYEQYF. The DNA read from the CDR3 is TGTGCCAGTAGTAAAGGGGAGACACGAACCTACGAG.

Comments on this clone: The sequenced fragment ends 3 residues before the CDR3 boundary, so the rest is inferred from the germline J gene. This sequence joins TRBV19 and TRBJ2-7; 8 nucleotides line up with TRBD1. The germline V gene encodes CDR1 LNHDA and CDR2 SQIVND (reference sequence). This CDR3 has 16 amino acids. V lost 2 bases, J lost 2 bases, and 8 bases stayed unmatched. The CDR3 DNA, read in part, is TGTGCCAGTAGTATAAGGCTTGGGACAGGAACCTACGAG. The encoded protein is CASSIRLGTGTYE. The full CDR3 is CASSIRLGTGTYEQYF.

With regard to this clone: The CDR3 end is not reached by the read, which stops 3 residues before it; the germline J gene fills it in. This chain joins TRBV10-3 and TRBJ2-1; possibly TRBD1 for D (5 bases). Germline-derived CDR1 and CDR2 are ENHRY and SYGVKD. The CDR3 spans 14 residues. V lost 9 bases, J lost 6 bases, and 18 bases lay in between. CDR3 in amino acids: CAISSLQVGNEQFF. The sequenced CDR3 bases are TGTGCCATAAGTTCGTTACAGGTGGGCAATGAG.

Remarks on this clone: The CDR3 end is not reached by the read, which stops 3 residues before it; the germline J gene fills it in. This chain uses TRBV19 with TRBJ2-7; 7 bases fit TRBD1. The CDR3 length is 13 residues. Germline V gene data show CDR1 as LNHDA and CDR2 as SQIVND (reference sequence). After removal of 7 bases from V and 1 base from J, the junction contained 4 bases not matched to a gene. CDR3 residues: CASNPGQSYEQYF. The sequenced part of the CDR3 DNA is TGTGCCAGTAACCCGGGACAGTCCTACGAG. Using reference TRBV19 and TRBJ2-7 for the parts outside the CDR3, the full variable domain is DGGITQSPKYLFRKEGQNVTLSCEQNLNHDAMYWYRQDPGQGLRLIYYSQIVNDFQKGDIAEGYSVSREKKESFPLTVTSAQKNPTAFYLCASNPGQSYEQYFGPGTRLTVT.

Comment on this clone: The read finishes 3 residues shy of the CDR3 end, and the germline J gene is used to complete it. The J gene is TRBJ1-2, the V gene TRBV29-1, with 7 bases fitting TRBD1. The trim removed 2 bases at V and 6 bases at J, leaving 3 bases unmatched. CDR3 size: 12 residues. The germline CDR1 and CDR2 sequences are SQVTM and ANQGSEA. The part of the CDR3 DNA that was read is TGCAGCGTTGAAAACAGGGGTGATGGC. It specifies CSVENRGDG. In full, the CDR3 is CSVENRGDGYTF.

Concerning this clone itself: Sequencing ends 3 residues short of the CDR3 end; the germline J gene provides the rest. V and J are TRBV29-1 and TRBJ1-2, with TRBD1 identical over 9 bases. CDR1 is SQVTM and CDR2 is ANQGSEA in the germline V gene. The CDR3 sequence is 14 residues long. The CDR3 loop is CSVEDWDRVQGYTF. The covered CDR3 bases are TGCAGCGTTGAAGATTGGGACAGGGTCCAGGGC.

The sequenced CDR3 bases are TGTGCCAGCAGCCTGGGACAGGGAGGAAACTATGGC. Residues: CASSLGQGGNYG. From start to end, the CDR3 is CASSLGQGGNYGYTF. The genes are TRBV7-3 and TRBJ1-2; 9 bases match TRBD1. Read data end 3 residues before the CDR3 end; the end is taken from the germline J gene. There are 15 residues in the CDR3. Germline CDR1 SGHTA, CDR2 FQGTGA. Germline trimming cut 5 bases from V and 2 bases from J; bases unmatched to any gene: 6.